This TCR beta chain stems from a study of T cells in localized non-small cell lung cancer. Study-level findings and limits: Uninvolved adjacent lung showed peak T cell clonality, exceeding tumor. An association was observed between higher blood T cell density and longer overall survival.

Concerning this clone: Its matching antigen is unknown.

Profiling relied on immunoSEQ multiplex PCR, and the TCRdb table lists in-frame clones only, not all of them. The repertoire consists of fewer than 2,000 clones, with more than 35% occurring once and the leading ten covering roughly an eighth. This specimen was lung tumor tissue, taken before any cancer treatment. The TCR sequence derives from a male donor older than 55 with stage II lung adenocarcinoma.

The CDR3 reads CASQGSPKNIQYF. The CDR3, as DNA: TGTGCCAGTCAGGGGAGCCCCAAAAACATTCAGTACTTC. The chain combines TRBV19 with TRBJ2-4; the D gene is possibly TRBD1 (6 bases). Germline V CDR1 and CDR2: LNHDA, SQIVND (reference sequence). The CDR3 is made up of 13 amino acids. With 8 bases removed from V and 2 bases from J, the gap between germline ends came to 10 bases.